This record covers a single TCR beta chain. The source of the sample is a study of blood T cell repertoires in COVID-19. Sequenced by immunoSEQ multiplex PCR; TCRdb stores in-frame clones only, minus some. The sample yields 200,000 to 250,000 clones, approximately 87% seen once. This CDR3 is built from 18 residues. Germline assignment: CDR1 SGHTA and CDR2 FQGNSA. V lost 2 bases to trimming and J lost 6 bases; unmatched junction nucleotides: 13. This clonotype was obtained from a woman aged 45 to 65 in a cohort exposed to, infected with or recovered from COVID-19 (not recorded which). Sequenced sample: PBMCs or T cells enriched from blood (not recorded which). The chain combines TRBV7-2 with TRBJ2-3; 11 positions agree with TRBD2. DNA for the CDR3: TGTGCCAGCAGCTTACGTCTGTGGGCTAGCGGGGGGTTGGATACGCAGTATTTT. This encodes CASSLRLWASGGLDTQYF.